This T cell receptor (beta chain) emerged from a study of T cell responses to AZD1222 COVID-19 vaccine. Study observations and caveats: A reported finding is that nearly half of spike-specific TCRs target unmutated variant regions. Baseline seropositivity characterized only a handful of AZD1222 recipients.

A single count supports this clone. Its antigen is still unknown. Assay used: immunoSEQ multiplex PCR; TCRdb lists only in-frame clones, some missing. The table lists some 250,000 clones, approximately 94% of them singletons. Both about-4-week and about-12-week second-dose recipients were combined. This sequence was found in an adult who received the AZD1222 COVID-19 vaccine. The sequencing used peripheral blood, collected 28 days after the second AZD1222 dose.

The chain's CDR3 is CASSLDPGGSYEQYF. CDR3 bases: TGCGCCAGCAGCTTGGATCCGGGAGGCTCCTACGAGCAGTACTTC. The genes are TRBV5-1 and TRBJ2-7; 7 nucleotides agree with TRBD2. Germline trimming cut 0 bases from V and 0 bases from J; bases unmatched to any gene: 3. Looked up from germline, CDR1 is SGHRS and CDR2 is YFSETQ. The CDR3 spans 15 residues. Looking up the rest from reference TRBV5-1 and TRBJ2-7 gives the full variable domain: KAGVTQTPRYLIKTRGQQVTLSCSPISGHRSVSWYQQTPGQGLQFLFEYFSETQRNKGNFPGRFSGRQFSNSRSEMNVSTLELGDSALYLCASSLDPGGSYEQYFGPGTRLTVT.